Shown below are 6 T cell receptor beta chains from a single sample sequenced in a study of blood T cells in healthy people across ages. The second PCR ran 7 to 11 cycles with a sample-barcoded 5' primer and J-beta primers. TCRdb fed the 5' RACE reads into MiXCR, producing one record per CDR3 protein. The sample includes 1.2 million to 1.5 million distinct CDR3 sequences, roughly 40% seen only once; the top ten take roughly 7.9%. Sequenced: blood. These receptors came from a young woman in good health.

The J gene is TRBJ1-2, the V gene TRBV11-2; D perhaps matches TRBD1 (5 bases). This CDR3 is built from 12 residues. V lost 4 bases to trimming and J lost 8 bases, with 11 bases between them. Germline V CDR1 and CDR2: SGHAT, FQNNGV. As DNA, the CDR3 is TGTGCCAGCAGCTACCGGACACGAGGCTACACCTTC. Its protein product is CASSYRTRGYTF.

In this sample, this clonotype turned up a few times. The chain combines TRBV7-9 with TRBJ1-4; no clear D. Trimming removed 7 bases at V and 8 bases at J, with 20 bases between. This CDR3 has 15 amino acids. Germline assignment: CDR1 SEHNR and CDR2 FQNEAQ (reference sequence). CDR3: CASTPESGTREKLFF. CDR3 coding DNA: TGTGCCAGCACCCCTGAGTCCGGCACCCGGGAAAAACTGTTTTTT. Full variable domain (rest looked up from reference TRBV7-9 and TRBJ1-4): DTGVSQNPRHKITKRGQNVTFRCDPISEHNRLYWYRQTLGQGPEFLTYFQNEAQLEKSRLLSDRFSAERPKGSFSTLEIQRTEQGDSAMYLCASTPESGTREKLFFGSGTQLSVL.

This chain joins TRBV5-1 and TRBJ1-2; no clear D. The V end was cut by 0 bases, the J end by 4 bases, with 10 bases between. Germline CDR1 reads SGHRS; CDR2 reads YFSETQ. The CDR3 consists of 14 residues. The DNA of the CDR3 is TGCGCCAGCAGCTTGGACGAGGGCGGCTATGGCTACACCTTC. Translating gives CASSLDEGGYGYTF.

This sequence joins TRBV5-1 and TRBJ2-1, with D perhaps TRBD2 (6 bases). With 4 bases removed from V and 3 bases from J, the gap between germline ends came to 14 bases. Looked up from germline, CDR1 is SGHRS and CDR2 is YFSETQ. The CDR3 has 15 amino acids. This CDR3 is CASSLRDFSYNEQFF. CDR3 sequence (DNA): TGCGCCAGCAGCCTGCGGGATTTTAGCTACAATGAGCAGTTCTTC.

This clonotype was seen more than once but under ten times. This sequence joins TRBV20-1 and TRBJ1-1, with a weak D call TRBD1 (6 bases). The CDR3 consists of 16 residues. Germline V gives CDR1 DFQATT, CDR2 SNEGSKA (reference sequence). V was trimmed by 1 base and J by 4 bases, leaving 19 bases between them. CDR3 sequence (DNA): TGCAGTGCTAGAGGGGGCTCGGGGGCGGTTTTCACTGAAGCTTTCTTT. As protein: CSARGGSGAVFTEAFF.

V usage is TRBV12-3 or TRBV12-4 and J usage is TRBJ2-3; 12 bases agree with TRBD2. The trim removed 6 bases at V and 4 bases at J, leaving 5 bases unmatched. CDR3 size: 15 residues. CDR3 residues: CASRLTSGGSDTQYF. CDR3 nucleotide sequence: TGTGCCAGCAGGTTGACTAGCGGGGGCTCAGATACGCAGTATTTT.